The present entry profiles one T cell receptor beta chain with its context. Germline V gene data show CDR1 as GTSNPN and CDR2 as SVGIG (reference sequence). V was clipped by 3 bases and J by 9 bases; unmatched bases: 16. CDR3 length equals 17 residues. Profiling relied on immunoSEQ multiplex PCR, and the TCRdb table lists in-frame clones only, not all of them. The sample gives approximately 270,000 clones, around nine tenths of which show up once; 2% to 2.5% is in the top ten. The data were taken from a study of blood T cell repertoires in COVID-19. Turning to the study itself: Sources were T cells, B-cell-depleted T cells, or PBMCs; the material itself was cDNA or gDNA.

The sample consisted of peripheral blood. The origin of this receptor is a man in his forties or fifties with acute or convalescent COVID-19. This chain links TRBV30 with TRBJ2-1; 11 positions match TRBD2. The CDR3 region is CAWSGQRSSGGYREQFF. The DNA of the CDR3 is TGTGCCTGGAGCGGACAGAGGTCTAGCGGGGGGTACCGTGAGCAGTTCTTC. Full variable domain (rest looked up from reference TRBV30 and TRBJ2-1): SQTIHQWPATLVQPVGSPLSLECTVEGTSNPNLYWYRQAAGRGLQLLFYSVGIGQISSEVPQNLSASRPQDRQFILSSKKLLLSDSGFYLCAWSGQRSSGGYREQFFGPGTRLTVL.